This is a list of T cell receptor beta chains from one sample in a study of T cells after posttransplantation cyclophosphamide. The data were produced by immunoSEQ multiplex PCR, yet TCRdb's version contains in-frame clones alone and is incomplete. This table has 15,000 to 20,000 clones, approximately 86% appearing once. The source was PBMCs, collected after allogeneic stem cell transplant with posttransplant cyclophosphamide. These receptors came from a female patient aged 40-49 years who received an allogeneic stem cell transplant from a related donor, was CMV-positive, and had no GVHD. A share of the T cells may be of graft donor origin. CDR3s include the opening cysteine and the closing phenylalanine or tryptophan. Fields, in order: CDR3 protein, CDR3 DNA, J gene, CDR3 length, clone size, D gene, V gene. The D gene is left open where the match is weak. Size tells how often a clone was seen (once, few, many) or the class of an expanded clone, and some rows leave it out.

cdr3_aa: CASSQGTGGVYGYTF
cdr3_nt: TGCGCCAGCAGCCAAGGGACAGGGGGCGTCTATGGCTACACCTTC
j_call: TRBJ1-2
cdr3_length: 15
clone_size: -
d_call: TRBD1
v_call: TRBV4-3

cdr3_aa: CASSLGGPHNYGYTF
cdr3_nt: TGTGCCAGCAGTTTAGGCGGGCCCCATAACTATGGCTACACCTTC
j_call: TRBJ1-2
cdr3_length: 15
clone_size: -
d_call: -
v_call: TRBV28

cdr3_aa: CASSIRDSLNGYTF
cdr3_nt: TGTGCCAGTAGTATACGGGATTCCTTGAATGGCTACACCTTC
j_call: TRBJ1-2
cdr3_length: 14
clone_size: few
d_call: -
v_call: TRBV19

cdr3_aa: CASSLATSGNYEQYF
cdr3_nt: TGTGCCAGCAGCTTAGCGACTAGCGGGAATTACGAGCAGTACTTC
j_call: TRBJ2-7
cdr3_length: 15
clone_size: -
d_call: TRBD2
v_call: TRBV7-2

cdr3_aa: CASSPHLDQPQHF
cdr3_nt: TGTGCCAGCTCACCACACCTAGATCAGCCCCAGCATTTT
j_call: TRBJ1-5
cdr3_length: 13
clone_size: -
d_call: -
v_call: TRBV18

cdr3_aa: CASSSTLQGVGYF
cdr3_nt: TGTGCCAGCAGTTCCACCTTACAGGGGGTGGGGTATTTT
j_call: TRBJ2-3
cdr3_length: 13
clone_size: -
d_call: TRBD1
v_call: TRBV6-5

cdr3_aa: CASSLEWKSSYNEQFF
cdr3_nt: TGTGCCAGCAGCTTGGAGTGGAAGAGCTCCTACAATGAGCAGTTCTTC
j_call: TRBJ2-1
cdr3_length: 16
clone_size: -
d_call: -
v_call: TRBV7-9

cdr3_aa: CASSSKLAGGGSSYNEQFF
cdr3_nt: TGTGCCAGTAGTTCCAAACTAGCGGGAGGGGGAAGCTCCTACAATGAGCAGTTCTTC
j_call: TRBJ2-1
cdr3_length: 19
clone_size: -
d_call: TRBD2
v_call: TRBV19

cdr3_aa: CASSLGGTIRYEQYF
cdr3_nt: TGTGCCAGCAGCTTGGGCGGGACTATCAGATACGAGCAGTACTTC
j_call: TRBJ2-7
cdr3_length: 15
clone_size: -
d_call: TRBD2
v_call: TRBV5-4

cdr3_aa: CASSQDIPSGPYTDTQYF
cdr3_nt: TGCGCCAGCAGCCAAGATATCCCTAGCGGACCTTACACAGATACGCAGTATTTT
j_call: TRBJ2-3
cdr3_length: 18
clone_size: -
d_call: TRBD2
v_call: TRBV4-3

cdr3_aa: CASSLGQGPDTQYF
cdr3_nt: TGTGCCAGCAGCCTAGGACAGGGACCAGATACGCAGTATTTT
j_call: TRBJ2-3
cdr3_length: 14
clone_size: -
d_call: TRBD1
v_call: TRBV5-6

cdr3_aa: CASREPNTEAFF
cdr3_nt: TGTGCCAGCAGGGAGCCAAACACTGAAGCTTTCTTT
j_call: TRBJ1-1
cdr3_length: 12
clone_size: -
d_call: -
v_call: TRBV2

cdr3_aa: CASDPGTKSMNTEAFF
cdr3_nt: TGTGCCAGTGACCCCGGGACAAAATCTATGAACACTGAAGCTTTCTTT
j_call: TRBJ1-1
cdr3_length: 16
clone_size: -
d_call: -
v_call: TRBV19

cdr3_aa: CASSDRGLLTGELFF
cdr3_nt: TGTGCCAGCAGTGACAGGGGGCTACTCACCGGGGAGCTGTTTTTT
j_call: TRBJ2-2
cdr3_length: 15
clone_size: -
d_call: TRBD1
v_call: TRBV27

cdr3_aa: CASRPGQGAYEQYF
cdr3_nt: TGTGCCAGCAGACCGGGACAGGGGGCCTACGAGCAGTACTTC
j_call: TRBJ2-7
cdr3_length: 14
clone_size: -
d_call: TRBD1
v_call: TRBV28

cdr3_aa: CASSFTAGVAYNEQFF
cdr3_nt: TGTGCCAGCAGCTTTACAGCGGGAGTAGCATACAATGAGCAGTTCTTC
j_call: TRBJ2-1
cdr3_length: 16
clone_size: -
d_call: TRBD2
v_call: TRBV5-4

cdr3_aa: CASSLLGQGANTGELFF
cdr3_nt: TGTGCCAGCAGCCTACTGGGACAAGGCGCGAACACCGGGGAGCTGTTTTTT
j_call: TRBJ2-2
cdr3_length: 17
clone_size: -
d_call: -
v_call: TRBV9

cdr3_aa: CASSLSWGRGRISSYEQYF
cdr3_nt: TGTGCCAGCAGCTTATCCTGGGGCAGGGGAAGGATTAGCTCCTACGAGCAGTACTTC
j_call: TRBJ2-7
cdr3_length: 19
clone_size: -
d_call: -
v_call: TRBV7-8

cdr3_aa: CASSFGQKQGGYTF
cdr3_nt: TGTGCCAGCAGTTTTGGACAGAAGCAAGGTGGCTACACCTTC
j_call: TRBJ1-2
cdr3_length: 14
clone_size: once
d_call: -
v_call: TRBV28

cdr3_aa: CASSELAGNTDTQYF
cdr3_nt: TGTGCCAGCAGTGAGTTAGCGGGTAACACAGATACGCAGTATTTT
j_call: TRBJ2-3
cdr3_length: 15
clone_size: -
d_call: TRBD2
v_call: TRBV2

cdr3_aa: CASSPTYNLYDTDTQYF
cdr3_nt: TGTGCCAGCAGTCCCACCTATAACCTGTACGACACAGATACGCAGTATTTT
j_call: TRBJ2-3
cdr3_length: 17
clone_size: -
d_call: -
v_call: TRBV28

cdr3_aa: CASSLGQPGLGINEQFF
cdr3_nt: TGTGCCAGCAGCTTAGGCCAACCGGGACTAGGAATCAATGAGCAGTTCTTC
j_call: TRBJ2-1
cdr3_length: 17
clone_size: -
d_call: TRBD2
v_call: TRBV7-3

cdr3_aa: CAWSGGGNQPQHF
cdr3_nt: TGTGCCTGGAGTGGGGGGGGCAATCAGCCCCAGCATTTT
j_call: TRBJ1-5
cdr3_length: 13
clone_size: -
d_call: -
v_call: TRBV30

cdr3_aa: CASSRGPGTSGNWVYNEQFF
cdr3_nt: TGTGCCAGCAGCCGGGGTCCCGGGACTAGCGGGAACTGGGTCTACAATGAGCAGTTCTTC
j_call: TRBJ2-1
cdr3_length: 20
clone_size: once
d_call: TRBD2
v_call: TRBV5-4

cdr3_aa: CASSLGLAGIYEQYF
cdr3_nt: TGTGCCAGCAGCTTAGGACTAGCGGGAATCTACGAGCAGTACTTC
j_call: TRBJ2-7
cdr3_length: 15
clone_size: -
d_call: TRBD2
v_call: TRBV27

cdr3_aa: CASSVLSGTGLTGYTF
cdr3_nt: TGTGCCAGCAGCGTACTATCCGGGACAGGCTTGACTGGCTACACCTTC
j_call: TRBJ1-2
cdr3_length: 16
clone_size: -
d_call: TRBD1
v_call: TRBV9

cdr3_aa: CSVGTGTGGLNEQFF
cdr3_nt: TGCAGCGTGGGTACCGGGACAGGGGGCTTGAATGAGCAGTTCTTC
j_call: TRBJ2-1
cdr3_length: 15
clone_size: -
d_call: TRBD1
v_call: TRBV29-1

cdr3_aa: CASSPFGTGYNEQFF
cdr3_nt: TGTGCCAGCAGTCCTTTCGGGACAGGGTACAATGAGCAGTTCTTC
j_call: TRBJ2-1
cdr3_length: 15
clone_size: -
d_call: TRBD1
v_call: TRBV27

cdr3_aa: CASSTPLAGDYNEQFF
cdr3_nt: TGTGCCAGCAGCACCCCACTAGCGGGAGATTACAATGAGCAGTTCTTC
j_call: TRBJ2-1
cdr3_length: 16
clone_size: once
d_call: TRBD2
v_call: TRBV7-9

cdr3_aa: CASSFTGLSYEQYF
cdr3_nt: TGTGCCAGCAGCTTTACAGGGTTGTCCTACGAGCAGTACTTC
j_call: TRBJ2-7
cdr3_length: 14
clone_size: -
d_call: -
v_call: TRBV7-8

cdr3_aa: CASSETGSYTF
cdr3_nt: TGTGCCAGCAGTGAAACGGGGAGCTACACCTTC
j_call: TRBJ1-2
cdr3_length: 11
clone_size: -
d_call: -
v_call: TRBV25-1

cdr3_aa: CAWSVSTGRTEAFF
cdr3_nt: TGTGCCTGGAGTGTAAGTACGGGGAGGACTGAAGCTTTCTTT
j_call: TRBJ1-1
cdr3_length: 14
clone_size: few
d_call: -
v_call: TRBV30

cdr3_aa: CASSVITLGNEQFF
cdr3_nt: TGTGCCAGCAGCGTAATTACACTCGGGAATGAGCAGTTCTTC
j_call: TRBJ2-1
cdr3_length: 14
clone_size: -
d_call: -
v_call: TRBV9

cdr3_aa: CASSEGGNPRAQTQYF
cdr3_nt: TGTGCCAGCAGTGAGGGCGGGAACCCCCGTGCGCAGACCCAGTACTTC
j_call: TRBJ2-5
cdr3_length: 16
clone_size: -
d_call: -
v_call: TRBV2

cdr3_aa: CASSPGTSLRSYEQYF
cdr3_nt: TGTGCCAGCAGTCCCGGGACTAGCCTCCGCTCCTACGAGCAGTACTTC
j_call: TRBJ2-7
cdr3_length: 16
clone_size: -
d_call: TRBD2
v_call: TRBV28

cdr3_aa: CAWSVGGSADTQYF
cdr3_nt: TGTGCCTGGAGTGTCGGGGGATCAGCAGATACGCAGTATTTT
j_call: TRBJ2-3
cdr3_length: 14
clone_size: -
d_call: -
v_call: TRBV30

cdr3_aa: CAISDVGLAYEQYF
cdr3_nt: TGTGCCATCAGTGATGTGGGACTAGCTTACGAGCAGTACTTC
j_call: TRBJ2-7
cdr3_length: 14
clone_size: -
d_call: TRBD2
v_call: TRBV10-3

cdr3_aa: CASSPWTETYGYTF
cdr3_nt: TGTGCCAGCAGCCCATGGACAGAAACATATGGCTACACCTTC
j_call: TRBJ1-2
cdr3_length: 14
clone_size: -
d_call: -
v_call: TRBV11-3

cdr3_aa: CASSLVAGGLYEQYF
cdr3_nt: TGTGCCAGCAGCTTAGTAGCGGGAGGACTGTACGAGCAGTACTTC
j_call: TRBJ2-7
cdr3_length: 15
clone_size: -
d_call: TRBD2
v_call: TRBV11-2

cdr3_aa: CASSLDRTARGTEAFF
cdr3_nt: TGTGCCAGCAGCCTCGACCGGACAGCCAGGGGGACTGAAGCTTTCTTT
j_call: TRBJ1-1
cdr3_length: 16
clone_size: -
d_call: TRBD1
v_call: TRBV7-9